These T cell receptor beta chains were read from a single sample in a study of cytomegalovirus exposure and HLA in healthy donors. TCRdb keeps only in-frame clones here, not all; method: immunoSEQ multiplex PCR. The repertoire has some 180,000 clones, roughly 76% of them found once; the top ten carry 2% to 2.5%. What was sequenced was PBMCs. These receptors were obtained from a male donor in good health and CMV-seronegative. Each CDR3 is given with its conserved first and last residue. Fields, in order: V gene, CDR3 length, CDR3 protein.

V: TRBV5-1
length: 17
CDR3: CASSLAIQGRDNSPLHF

V: TRBV2
length: 14
CDR3: CASSPGTGLGGYTF

V: TRBV10-2
length: 17
CDR3: CASSDNIRTGGTDTQYF

V: TRBV7-9
length: 13
CDR3: CASSYSPYNEQFF

V: TRBV27
length: 14
CDR3: CASRGQYYNEKLFF

V: TRBV7-2
length: 16
CDR3: CASSFEGASSNYGYTF

V: TRBV11-2
length: 12
CDR3: CASSPLWSGYTF

V: TRBV10-2
length: 14
CDR3: CASSVTGANEKLFF

V: TRBV29-1
length: 11
CDR3: CSVGTGMAQYF

V: TRBV18
length: 15
CDR3: CASSPELASSYEQYF

V: TRBV11-2
length: 13
CDR3: CASSLEGTGGYTF

V: TRBV14
length: 17
CDR3: CASSQIPSHWGRAEAFF

V: TRBV18
length: 16
CDR3: CASSPQGGANTGELFF

V: TRBV7-9
length: 14
CDR3: CASSLQTGNTEAFF

V: TRBV19
length: 17
CDR3: CASSMGGYQAGANVLTF

V: TRBV7-7
length: 15
CDR3: CASSKGLAGVDTQYF

V: TRBV5-1
length: 14
CDR3: CASSPGGAGNTIYF

V: TRBV5-4
length: 14
CDR3: CASRQGGVSETQYF

V: TRBV19
length: 14
CDR3: CASSRQGMVYEQFF

V: TRBV15
length: 15
CDR3: CATSSTPGGAYEQYF

V: TRBV9
length: 12
CDR3: CASSVGETEAFF

V: TRBV9
length: 13
CDR3: CASSVKGDTEAFF

V: TRBV7-9
length: 13
CDR3: CASSVTGGTEAFF

V: TRBV5-1
length: 14
CDR3: CASSLDFQNSPLHF

V: TRBV11-2
length: 15
CDR3: CASSDRSRSPYGYTF

V: TRBV7-2
length: 17
CDR3: CASSNPLSRSAKNIQYF

V: TRBV9
length: 16
CDR3: CASSFAGTGGVETQYF

V: TRBV7-9
length: 14
CDR3: CASSRNRGSTEAFF

V: TRBV10-1
length: 15
CDR3: CASSDPGSPPAEQYF

V: TRBV2
length: 14
CDR3: CASSKDRDGYEQYF

V: TRBV5-1
length: 14
CDR3: CATNTGTPKDTQYF

V: TRBV2
length: 14
CDR3: CASSAGAWNQPQHF

V: TRBV5-1
length: 14
CDR3: CASSLAVARGEAFF

V: TRBV5-8
length: 15
CDR3: CASSLVRRAGQPQHF

V: TRBV9
length: 12
CDR3: CASSETKNEQFF

V: TRBV25-1
length: 15
CDR3: CASSVHRAGNEKLFF

V: TRBV10-3
length: 13
CDR3: CAISEENSNEQFF

V: TRBV21-1
length: 14
CDR3: CASSTIRDSYGYTF

V: TRBV9
length: 14
CDR3: CASSFGTGDQPQHF

V: TRBV12-5
length: 20
CDR3: CASGLRWAGGGLTSTDTQYF

V: TRBV27
length: 17
CDR3: CASSLLYGRGQGQPQHF

V: TRBV5-1
length: 15
CDR3: CASRPTSGGSYEQYF

V: TRBV7-2
length: 13
CDR3: CASSLAASYGYTF

V: TRBV6-1
length: 15
CDR3: CASSEINGQQETQYF

V: TRBV27
length: 13
CDR3: CASRRDSVGGYTF

V: TRBV9
length: 14
CDR3: CASSAAAETYGYTF

V: TRBV19
length: 14
CDR3: CASSIRQGAEKLFF

V: TRBV15
length: 16
CDR3: CATSRDPGASDSPLHF